Sequencing of this T cell receptor beta chain was carried out in a study of PD-1 blockade in classical Hodgkin lymphoma. General study points: A reduction in baseline TCR diversity was reportedly seen in newly diagnosed patients relative to healthy donors. There remain no defined causes for the repertoire differences, which possibly reflect disease activity or prior therapy. For complete responders, baseline diversity was comparable to that of newly diagnosed patients.

Time point indicated: cycle 4 day 1 (C4D1), after less than 7 weeks of nivolumab. All patients experienced relapse after autologous stem cell transplantation, and brentuximab vedotin exposure was variable. A note on this clone: What it recognizes is unknown.

Clones were read by immunoSEQ multiplex PCR, and TCRdb kept only the in-frame ones, dropping some. The data contain about 60,000 clones, roughly 92% of them singletons. This TCR came from a human donor with classical Hodgkin lymphoma. This specimen consisted of peripheral blood mononuclear cells (PBMCs), obtained before the fourth cycle of nivolumab.

The CDR3: CASSTQGALGIQYF. CDR3 bases: TGTGCCAGTTCCACCCAGGGGGCTTTGGGCATTCAGTACTTC. J is TRBJ2-4 and V is TRBV19, with 8 bases aligning to TRBD1. The CDR3 contains 14 residues. V trimming: 8 bases; J trimming: 9 bases; junction bases outside the gene matches: 12. CDR1 is LNHDA and CDR2 is SQIVND in the germline V gene (reference sequence).